Detailed here is one T cell receptor beta chain. As yet, its antigen is unknown. CDR1 is SGHDT, CDR2 YYEEEE, per germline. Trimming cost V 2 bases and J 4 bases, with 9 bases left between them. This CDR3 has 13 residues. The data originate from a study of T cell responses to AZD1222 COVID-19 vaccine. Whole-study findings and limits: Donors, mostly white British, included more females; clonal diversity was possibly underestimated. The study found vaccine-associated CD4 TCRs spanning spike, dominant at 160-218 and 743-854. In all cases, repertoires were sampled only after the peak T cell response. Just 6 or 7 AZD1222 recipients were seropositive at baseline.

Sequenced by immunoSEQ multiplex PCR; TCRdb stores in-frame clones only, minus some. The profile shows 85,000 to 130,000 clones, about 83% of them singletons. The chain is built from TRBV5-6 and TRBJ1-1; the D gene is possibly TRBD1 (6 bases). The material sequenced was peripheral blood, taken on day 0 of AZD1222 vaccination. The origin of this receptor is an adult in good health. CDR3 in amino acids: CASSFSGATEAFF. CDR3 in DNA: TGTGCCAGCAGCTTTTCAGGGGCCACTGAAGCTTTCTTT.